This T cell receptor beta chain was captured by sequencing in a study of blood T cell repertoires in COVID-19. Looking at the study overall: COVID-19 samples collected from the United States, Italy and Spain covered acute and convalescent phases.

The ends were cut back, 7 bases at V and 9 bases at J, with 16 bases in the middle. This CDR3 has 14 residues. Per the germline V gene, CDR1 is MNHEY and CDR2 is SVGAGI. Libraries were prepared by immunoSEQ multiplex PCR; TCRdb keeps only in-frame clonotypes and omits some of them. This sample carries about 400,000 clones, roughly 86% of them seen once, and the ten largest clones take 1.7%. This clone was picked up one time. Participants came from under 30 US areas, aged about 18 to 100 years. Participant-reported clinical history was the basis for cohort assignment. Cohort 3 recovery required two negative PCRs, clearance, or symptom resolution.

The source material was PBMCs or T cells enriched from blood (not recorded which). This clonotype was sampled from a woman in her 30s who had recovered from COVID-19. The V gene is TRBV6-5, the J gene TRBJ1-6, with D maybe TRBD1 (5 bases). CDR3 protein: CASTRDSSVSPLHF. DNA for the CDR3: TGTGCCAGCACAAGGGACTCGAGCGTTTCACCCCTCCACTTT.